Shown below are 22 T cell receptor beta chains from a single sample sequenced in a study of CD8+ T cells in alopecia areata. In each case, RNA was isolated and then reverse transcribed into cDNA as the sequencing template. Profiling relied on immunoSEQ multiplex PCR, and the TCRdb table lists in-frame clones only, not all of them. The sample has approximately 150,000 clones; roughly 63% are singletons. Specified treatment: oral pan-JAK inhibitor, 5-10 mg twice daily. The input for sequencing was CD4+ T cells sorted from blood, taken at approximately week 56, from a patient treated with tofacitinib. The source is a human donor with alopecia areata.

The V call is TRBV20-1, the J call TRBJ1-2; unclear D gene. This CDR3 contains 11 residues. Deletions cut 6 bases from V and 10 bases from J, with 15 bases between. Germline loops: CDR1 DFQATT, CDR2 SNEGSKA (reference sequence). The CDR3 protein is CSAGRAFFYTF. The DNA for the CDR3 is TGCAGTGCCGGTCGGGCGTTCTTCTACACCTTC.

In the case of this clone: Other DNA variants within this sample encode the same CDR3. This sequence joins TRBV30 and TRBJ1-1; D gene ambiguous. The CDR3 is made up of 10 amino acids. Trimming removed 1 base at V and 4 bases at J, with 1 base between. Germline V gives CDR1 GTSNPN, CDR2 SVGIG (reference sequence). The chain's CDR3 is CAWSGTEAFF. The CDR3 DNA reads as TGTGCCTGGAGTGGCACTGAAGCTTTCTTT.

The chain recombines TRBV11-2 with TRBJ1-1; D call uncertain. Germline values: CDR1 SGHAT, CDR2 FQNNGV. The CDR3 contains 12 residues. V was clipped by 5 bases and J by 6 bases, with 10 bases between them. The CDR3 DNA is TGTGCCAGCAGCCACCCTCAGCCTGAAGCTTTCTTT. Translated: CASSHPQPEAFF.

V usage is TRBV30 and J usage is TRBJ2-5; D ambiguous. The CDR3 loop spans 13 amino acids. Between the trimmed V and J ends, which lost 4 bases and 4 bases, there was a span of 13 bases. Germline V CDR1 and CDR2: GTSNPN, SVGIG (reference sequence). In DNA form, the CDR3 reads TGTGCCTGGACATCTCGCAACTCAGAGACCCAGTACTTC. Amino acids: CAWTSRNSETQYF.

The V and J genes are TRBV27 and TRBJ2-5, with D possibly being TRBD2 (5 bases). Germline CDR1 and CDR2: MNHEY and SMNVEV (reference sequence). This CDR3 is 13 amino acids long. Trimming pared 3 bases from V and 0 bases from J, leaving 5 bases between. In nucleotides, the CDR3 is TGTGCCAGCAGTTTCGGGGACCAAGAGACCCAGTACTTC. Its translation: CASSFGDQETQYF.

The chain carries TRBV6-5 and TRBJ1-2; tentative D call: TRBD1 (6 bases). Trimming removed 4 bases from V and 2 bases from J, with 8 bases in between. Germline values: CDR1 MNHEY, CDR2 SVGAGI. The CDR3 loop spans 13 amino acids. The CDR3 loop reads CASSLDSNYGYTF. CDR3 sequence (DNA): TGTGCCAGCAGTTTGGACAGCAACTATGGCTACACCTTC.

CDR3 amino acids: CASSRKSRDRGPTFWANVLTF. CDR3 nucleotides: TGTGCCAGCAGCAGGAAGTCCCGGGACAGGGGCCCGACTTTCTGGGCCAACGTCCTGACTTTC. The chain combines TRBV21-1 with TRBJ2-6; the table names TRBD1, a call not compared with the DNA. TRBV21-1 is annotated as a pseudogene. The CDR3 totals 21 residues.

This clone was picked up one time. This chain joins TRBV11-1 and TRBJ2-1; 11 positions match TRBD1. The germline V gene encodes CDR1 SGHAT and CDR2 FQDESV (reference sequence). Trimming at V came to 4 bases and at J to 4 bases, leaving 6 bases not matched to a gene. The CDR3 is made up of 16 amino acids. CDR3 loop: CASSWGTGGSYNEQFF. The DNA for the CDR3 is TGTGCCAGCAGCTGGGGGACAGGGGGATCTTACAATGAGCAGTTCTTC.

The chain recombines TRBV7-9 with TRBJ2-5, with D unresolved. V was pared by 5 bases and J by 2 bases, with 9 bases between. The CDR3 runs to 13 residues. Germline values: CDR1 SEHNR, CDR2 FQNEAQ (reference sequence). The CDR3 coding sequence is TGTGCCAGCAGCCGTCCAGGTCAAGAGACCCAGTACTTC. Residues: CASSRPGQETQYF.

The chain is built from TRBV29-1 and TRBJ2-3, with D perhaps matching TRBD2 (6 bases). The V and J ends lost 0 bases and 5 bases respectively, with 18 bases between them. The germline V gene encodes CDR1 SQVTM and CDR2 ANQGSEA. The CDR3 covers 16 residues. For the CDR3, the DNA is TGCAGCGTTGAAGATCGGGAGCGGGTGGCGGGAGATACGCAGTATTTT. Protein sequence: CSVEDRERVAGDTQYF.

The rearrangement uses TRBV27 and TRBJ1-5, with a weak D call TRBD1 (6 bases). Trimming cost V 4 bases and J 5 bases, with 12 bases left between them. Germline assignment: CDR1 MNHEY and CDR2 SMNVEV (reference sequence). CDR3 length: 14 amino acids. The CDR3 DNA follows: TGTGCCAGCAGTTACGGACCAGGGGATCAGCCCCAGCATTTT. This codes for CASSYGPGDQPQHF.

The rearrangement uses TRBV14 and TRBJ2-1; 8 bases match TRBD1. The CDR3 contains 15 residues. The V gene end was trimmed by 7 bases and the J gene end by 6 bases; junction bases not matched to a gene: 11. Germline V gene data show CDR1 as SGHDN and CDR2 as FVKESK. The CDR3 region is CASTPLGQGLNEQFF. CDR3 DNA: TGTGCCAGCACCCCGCTAGGACAGGGTCTCAATGAGCAGTTCTTC.

The V and J genes are TRBV2 and TRBJ1-2; no definite D call. The ends were cut back, 0 bases at V and 4 bases at J, with 6 bases in the middle. Germline V gives CDR1 SNHLY, CDR2 FYNNEI. This CDR3 region has 13 residues. The CDR3 DNA reads as TGTGCCAGCAGTGAAGCAGGGTCCTATGGCTACACCTTC. It translates to CASSEAGSYGYTF.

This sequence joins TRBV30 and TRBJ2-2, with D uncertain. Trimming removed 0 bases at V and 2 bases at J, with 10 bases between. The CDR3 length is 15 residues. CDR1 GTSNPN and CDR2 SVGIG come from the germline V gene (reference sequence). The CDR3 coding sequence is TGTGCCTGGAGTGTACTTTTCGGAAACACCGGGGAGCTGTTTTTT. Its protein is CAWSVLFGNTGELFF.

The CDR3: CASSSDRISYGYTF. DNA of the CDR3: TGTGCCAGCAGCTCCGACAGGATTTCCTATGGCTACACCTTC. This sequence joins TRBV7-3 and TRBJ1-2; a weak D match, TRBD1 (6 bases). This CDR3 has 14 residues. V lost 4 bases and J lost 4, with 13 bases in between. Germline V gene sequence: CDR1 SGHTA, CDR2 FQGTGA. The whole variable domain, filled in from reference TRBV7-3 and TRBJ1-2, reads GAGVSQTPSNKVTEKGKYVELRCDPISGHTALYWYRQSLGQGPEFLIYFQGTGAADDSGLPNDRFFAVRPEGSVSTLKIQRTERGDSAVYLCASSSDRISYGYTFGSGTRLTVV.

V usage is TRBV10-3 and J usage is TRBJ1-2, with 9 bases that match TRBD1. The CDR3 extends over 13 amino acids. Trimming removed 6 bases from V and 6 bases from J; junction bases left unmatched: 5. Per germline, CDR1 ENHRY and CDR2 SYGVKD. CDR3 protein: CAIRPTGGDGYTF. In nucleotides, the CDR3 is TGTGCCATCAGACCTACAGGGGGCGATGGCTACACCTTC.

This chain links TRBV7-2 with TRBJ2-7; no clear D gene. V was shortened by 3 bases and J by 2 bases, with 11 bases between the two germline ends. The CDR3 spans 14 residues. CDR1 SGHTA and CDR2 FQGNSA come from the germline V gene. CDR3 protein: CASSFFPGPYEQYF. The CDR3, as DNA: TGTGCCAGCAGCTTTTTTCCGGGCCCCTACGAGCAGTACTTC.

The chain is built from TRBV11-1 and TRBJ2-7; D is unclear. Germline assignment: CDR1 SGHAT and CDR2 FQDESV (reference sequence). This CDR3 has 15 amino acids. V was pared by 1 base and J by 2 bases, with 12 bases between. The CDR3 DNA reads as TGTGCCAGCAGCTTAGGTACAGACCCGACCTACGAGCAGTACTTC. The encoded protein is CASSLGTDPTYEQYF.

This clone was detected only a few times. The V call is TRBV29-1, the J call TRBJ1-5; D may be TRBD1 (5 bases). V gave up 3 bases and J gave up 4 bases, with 10 bases separating them. Germline V gene data show CDR1 as SQVTM and CDR2 as ANQGSEA. This CDR3 has 13 residues. The CDR3 nucleotides are TGCAGCGTTGATGGGCCAGGGAATCAGCCCCAGCATTTT. Translating it yields CSVDGPGNQPQHF.

CDR3 DNA: TGTGCCAGCAGTTCGACAGTGCTCCAGCCCCAGCATTTT. This sequence encodes CASSSTVLQPQHF. V is TRBV27 and J is TRBJ1-5; a weak D match, TRBD1 (5 bases). The CDR3 contains 13 residues. The V gene lost 4 bases and the J gene lost 7 bases, with 11 bases spanning the gap. Germline assignment: CDR1 MNHEY and CDR2 SMNVEV (reference sequence).

This chain connects TRBV29-1 to TRBJ1-1; D gene uncertain. The V gene's germline CDR1 is SQVTM and CDR2 ANQGSEA. This CDR3 is 13 amino acids long. Trimming stripped 6 bases from V and 0 bases from J, with 11 bases between. The CDR3 here is CSVHGRMNTEAFF. CDR3 coding DNA: TGCAGCGTCCACGGACGGATGAACACTGAAGCTTTCTTT.

This chain uses TRBV6-1 with TRBJ1-6, with TRBD1 matching over 9 bases. V gave up 1 base and J gave up 14 bases; unmatched junction bases: 12. Germline V gene data show CDR1 as MNHNS and CDR2 as SASEGT. This CDR3 comprises 16 residues. CDR3 residues: CASSEVGGTGPAALHF. CDR3 nucleotides: TGTGCCAGCAGTGAAGTGGGGGGGACAGGGCCCGCGGCCCTCCACTTT.